The text below deals with one TCR beta chain. The target antigen is unknown. TCRdb's copy holds only in-frame clones and misses some; the assay was immunoSEQ multiplex PCR. Among some 2.1 million clones listed, around 96% were seen once. Only CD45RO-negative cells positively selected for CCR7 counted as naive CD8 cells, so terminally differentiated effector memory CD45RA+ cells were excluded. The entry originates in a study of shared clonotypes between healthy human individuals. This CDR3 has 14 amino acids. The V and J ends lost 1 base and 1 base respectively, with 8 bases between them. In germline, CDR1 is LGHNA, CDR2 YSLEER. Notes on the study in general: Across several donors, naive CD4 shared roughly 5%, naive CD8 approximately 3.5%, memory CD4 roughly 2.3%, memory CD8 0.4%.

The sequence was collected from a man aged 18-30 years in good health. Input material: naive CD8+ T cells sorted from blood. The V gene is TRBV4-3, the J gene TRBJ2-7; D is undetermined. The CDR3 DNA reads as TGCGCCAGCAGCCAAGGAATCAATTCCTACGAGCAGTACTTC. Protein product: CASSQGINSYEQYF.